The present T cell receptor beta chain was sequenced within a study of T cells in Graves' hyperthyroidism and ophthalmopathy. The table lists this clonotype with many counts. What it recognizes is unknown. Overall study results and limits: It was a median about seven months before onset that the model predicted ophthalmopathy. Most thyroid clonotypes expanded above 0.001 were also detected in blood.

Graves' hyperthyroidism without ophthalmopathy progression within 18 months was termed stable. TCR beta CDR3 region amplification was performed from RNA transcripts. A set of HTBI primers served as the primers for a first-round RT-PCR of the TCR CDR3. TCRdb ran MiXCR on the multiplex PCR reads and lists one entry per CDR3 protein. The sample comprises about 760,000 distinct CDR3 sequences, around 40% of which are singletons, and around 29% rests with the top ten. This CDR3 comprises 14 residues. Trimming shortened V by 5 bases and J by 1 base, and 12 bases separated the two germline ends. In germline, CDR1 is SEHNR, CDR2 FQNEAQ (reference sequence).

The V call is TRBV7-9, the J call TRBJ2-7; D is unresolved. This clonotype was obtained from a woman aged 40 to 55 with Graves' hyperthyroidism. Sequenced material: blood. CDR3 bases: TGTGCCAGCAGCCCCCCCAGTCTTTCCTACGAGCAGTACTTC. Residues: CASSPPSLSYEQYF.